This TCR beta chain appears in the sequencing data of a study of blood T cell repertoires in COVID-19. Study-level background: Sources were T cells, B-cell-depleted T cells, or PBMCs; the material itself was cDNA or gDNA.

Clones were sequenced by immunoSEQ multiplex PCR, and TCRdb holds only the in-frame ones, with some missing. The table lists 200,000 to 250,000 clones, over 80% of them singletons, with about 9.3% in the top ten. Between the trimmed V and J ends, which lost 2 bases and 2 bases, there was a span of 12 bases. This CDR3 has 14 residues. From germline, CDR1 is GTSNPN and CDR2 SVGIG (reference sequence). Sequenced input: PBMCs or T cells enriched from blood (not recorded which). The clonotype originates from a man younger than 35 with acute COVID-19. The rearrangement uses TRBV30 and TRBJ1-1; tentatively, D is TRBD1 (5 bases). CDR3 loop: CAWSLHRSNTEAFF. CDR3 DNA sequence: TGTGCCTGGAGTTTGCACAGGAGCAACACTGAAGCTTTCTTT.